A selection of T cell receptor beta chains follows, all from one sample in a study of beta chain features in type 1 diabetes. Assay used: immunoSEQ multiplex PCR; TCRdb lists only in-frame clones, some missing. This table holds about 240,000 clones, over 11% found once. The sample taken for sequencing was naive CD4+ T cells from blood. The receptors were gathered from a man aged 25 to 40 with type 1 diabetes. CDR3s include the opening cysteine and the closing phenylalanine or tryptophan. D genes are given only for firm matches. Expanded clones get a size class; other rows say once, few or many, or leave the size out.

clone_size | d_call | j_call | v_call | cdr3_aa | cdr3_nt
NA | TRBD2 | TRBJ2-7 | TRBV10-3 | CAISLAAAGGQQYF | TGTGCCATCAGTCTCGCGGCGGCGGGAGGGCAGCAGTACTTC
few | NA | TRBJ2-2 | TRBV7-8 | CASSLTNFGELFF | TGTGCCAGCAGCTTAACTAACTTCGGGGAGCTGTTTTTT
NA | TRBD1 | TRBJ2-5 | TRBV6-5 | CASGRQGAETQYF | TGTGCCAGCGGACGACAGGGGGCTGAGACCCAGTACTTC
NA | NA | TRBJ1-1 | TRBV5-1 | CASSWESGRGEAFF | TGCGCCAGCAGCTGGGAGTCCGGACGGGGTGAAGCTTTCTTT
NA | TRBD1 | TRBJ1-1 | TRBV18 | CASSSGGADTEAFF | TGTGCCAGCTCGTCAGGGGGCGCGGACACTGAAGCTTTCTTT
few | TRBD1 | TRBJ1-4 | TRBV7-9 | CASSLVAGQGSEKLFF | TGTGCCAGCAGCTTAGTGGCCGGACAGGGGAGTGAAAAACTGTTTTTT
few | NA | TRBJ1-3 | TRBV11-1 | CASSPPEAAKSSGNTIYF | TGTGCCAGCAGCCCACCCGAGGCGGCGAAGAGCTCTGGAAACACCATATATTTT
few | NA | TRBJ2-7 | TRBV15 | CATSRDRTRTYEQYF | TGTGCCACCAGCAGAGATCGGACACGAACCTACGAGCAGTACTTC
few | TRBD2 | TRBJ2-7 | TRBV5-5 | CASTHPGGSYEQYF | TGTGCCAGCACCCATCCGGGGGGCTCCTACGAGCAGTACTTC
NA | TRBD2 | TRBJ2-2 | TRBV7-9 | CASSPQAGGNTGELFF | TGTGCCAGCAGCCCCCAAGCGGGAGGCAACACCGGGGAGCTGTTTTTT
NA | TRBD2 | TRBJ2-2 | TRBV5-4 | CASSPIAGGPGELFF | TGTGCCAGCAGCCCTATAGCGGGAGGGCCCGGGGAGCTGTTTTTT
few | TRBD1 | TRBJ1-1 | TRBV5-4 | CASSRQGEMNTEAFF | TGTGCCAGCAGCCGACAGGGAGAGATGAACACTGAAGCTTTCTTT
NA | NA | TRBJ2-7 | TRBV2 | CASSDPSAYEQYF | TGTGCCAGCAGTGATCCTAGCGCCTACGAGCAGTACTTC
NA | NA | TRBJ2-2 | TRBV6-5 | CASSRAGSNTGELFF | TGTGCCAGCAGTCGAGCAGGGTCGAACACCGGGGAGCTGTTTTTT
NA | TRBD2 | TRBJ2-7 | TRBV7-2 | CASSFQAGGSYEQYF | TGTGCCAGCAGCTTTCAAGCGGGAGGGTCCTACGAGCAGTACTTC
NA | TRBD2 | TRBJ2-7 | TRBV5-4 | CASSLPGTSGRYF | TGTGCCAGCAGCTTGCCCGGGACTAGCGGGCGGTACTTC
few | NA | TRBJ2-3 | TRBV9 | CASSVESIGNTQYF | TGTGCCAGCAGCGTAGAATCCATCGGTAATACGCAGTATTTT
few | NA | TRBJ2-1 | TRBV5-4 | CASSPGSGGSYNEQFF | TGTGCCAGCAGCCCCGGATCGGGTGGGTCCTACAATGAGCAGTTCTTC
NA | NA | TRBJ2-5 | TRBV6-6 | CASSYRGAGQETQYF | TGTGCCAGCAGTTACCGTGGGGCGGGACAAGAGACCCAGTACTTC
NA | TRBD1 | TRBJ2-3 | TRBV7-9 | CASSSTGATDTQYF | TGTGCCAGCAGCTCCACAGGGGCCACAGATACGCAGTATTTT
NA | TRBD1 | TRBJ2-1 | TRBV6-5 | CASSNRQGGQFF | TGTGCCAGCAGTAATCGACAGGGTGGACAGTTCTTC
few | TRBD2 | TRBJ2-7 | TRBV5-1 | CASSRTRGYYEQYF | TGCGCCAGCAGCCGAACGCGGGGGTACTACGAGCAGTACTTC
few | NA | TRBJ2-7 | TRBV2 | CASKAGSYEQYF | TGTGCCAGCAAGGCAGGGTCCTACGAGCAGTACTTC
NA | NA | TRBJ1-2 | TRBV7-9 | CASSLVQGGYTF | TGTGCCAGCAGCTTAGTACAGGGTGGCTACACCTTC
NA | TRBD2 | TRBJ2-5 | TRBV5-1 | CASSSQGGGTGETQYF | TGCGCCAGCAGCTCCCAAGGCGGGGGGACCGGGGAGACCCAGTACTTC
few | TRBD1 | TRBJ2-5 | TRBV5-1 | CASSLGRRGQGRETQYF | TGCGCCAGCAGCTTGGGGCGTCGAGGACAGGGTAGAGAGACCCAGTACTTC
few | TRBD2 | TRBJ2-1 | TRBV6-1 | CASSAGGRAYNEQFF | TGTGCCAGCAGTGCGGGGGGAAGGGCCTACAATGAGCAGTTCTTC
NA | NA | TRBJ1-2 | TRBV29-1 | CSVRRQDNYGYTF | TGCAGCGTGAGGAGACAGGATAACTATGGCTACACCTTC
few | NA | TRBJ1-5 | TRBV11-2 | CASSLEGDQPQHF | TGTGCCAGCAGCTTAGAGGGCGACCAGCCCCAGCATTTT
few | TRBD2 | TRBJ2-3 | TRBV5-1 | CASSLQSGGTDTQYF | TGCGCCAGCAGCTTGCAGAGCGGGGGTACAGATACGCAGTATTTT
few | TRBD1 | TRBJ1-2 | TRBV29-1 | CSVERTGTADYTF | TGCAGCGTAGAGAGAACCGGGACAGCTGACTACACCTTC
NA | TRBD2 | TRBJ2-1 | TRBV5-1 | CASSRETAGGPNEQFF | TGCGCCAGCAGCCGTGAGACAGCGGGAGGGCCCAATGAGCAGTTCTTC
NA | NA | TRBJ1-2 | TRBV4-2 | CASSQEVGDRGYGYTF | TGTGCCAGCAGCCAAGAGGTAGGGGATCGTGGCTATGGCTACACCTTC
NA | TRBD1 | TRBJ1-1 | TRBV29-1 | CSGTGPYVNTEAFF | TGCAGCGGGACAGGGCCGTACGTGAACACTGAAGCTTTCTTT
few | TRBD2 | TRBJ2-1 | TRBV2 | CANKAGTDYNEQFF | TGTGCCAACAAAGCGGGGACCGATTACAATGAGCAGTTCTTC
few | NA | TRBJ1-1 | TRBV6-5 | CASSYSDKHTEAFF | TGTGCCAGCAGTTACTCGGACAAACACACTGAAGCTTTCTTT
NA | TRBD1 | TRBJ2-7 | TRBV2 | CASTGGTGGYEQYF | TGTGCCAGCACCGGTGGGACAGGGGGCTACGAGCAGTACTTC
few | NA | TRBJ2-5 | TRBV7-9 | CASSLVVGGPKETQYF | TGTGCCAGCAGCTTAGTCGTGGGGGGGCCGAAGGAGACCCAGTACTTC
few | TRBD1 | TRBJ2-3 | TRBV7-2 | CASSPGGTDTQYF | TGTGCCAGCAGCCCAGGGGGTACAGATACGCAGTATTTT
once | TRBD2 | TRBJ2-1 | TRBV5-1 | CASSLGRSSSGGGNNEQFF | TGCGCCAGCAGCTTAGGTCGCTCGAGTAGCGGGGGGGGAAACAATGAGCAGTTCTTC
few | NA | TRBJ1-1 | TRBV6-6 | CASSLGQNTEAFF | TGTGCCAGCAGTCTGGGGCAGAACACTGAAGCTTTCTTT
few | NA | TRBJ2-2 | TRBV6-5 | CASSYQPEEVGELFF | TGTGCCAGCAGTTACCAGCCGGAGGAGGTCGGGGAGCTGTTTTTT
few | NA | TRBJ2-5 | TRBV29-1 | CSVEDPGTQYF | TGCAGCGTTGAAGATCCGGGGACCCAGTACTTC
few | TRBD1 | TRBJ1-5 | TRBV25-1 | CASSGGGQGSSNQPQHF | TGTGCCAGCAGTGGGGGGGGACAGGGATCTAGCAATCAGCCCCAGCATTTT
few | NA | TRBJ1-5 | TRBV5-6 | CASSIDRNQPQHF | TGTGCCAGCAGCATCGACAGAAATCAGCCCCAGCATTTT
NA | TRBD1 | TRBJ2-7 | TRBV9 | CASSTQGAGEQYF | TGTGCCAGCAGCACCCAGGGGGCGGGCGAGCAGTACTTC
NA | NA | TRBJ1-1 | TRBV2 | CASRGIGQPNTEAFF | TGTGCCAGCAGGGGAATAGGACAGCCGAACACTGAAGCTTTCTTT
few | NA | TRBJ1-2 | TRBV6-5 | CASRAGESGYTF | TGTGCCAGCAGGGCGGGGGAATCTGGCTACACCTTC
few | NA | TRBJ1-1 | TRBV7-9 | CASRPRENTEAFF | TGTGCCAGCAGACCCAGGGAAAACACTGAAGCTTTCTTT